In this sample, the clone carrying this TCR beta chain turned up many times. Its cognate antigen is unknown. Isolated per sample were at least 6 million PBMCs. Primed by a sample-barcoded 5' primer and a J-beta primer mix, a second PCR proceeded for about 6 to 12 cycles. Each cDNA molecule was tagged by a template-switch adaptor with 12 random nucleotides. TCRdb re-analysed the 5' RACE reads in MiXCR, keeping a single row per CDR3 protein. The sample lists 1.5 million to 2 million distinct CDR3 sequences; 28% were seen once. This record comes from a study of blood T cells in healthy people across ages. Study overall: There was about one barcoded beta molecule captured by template switching per two T cells.

Study-level points and caveats: Both higher diversity and more naive CD4+ cells marked long-lived donors when set against aged donors.

V trimming: 6 bases; J trimming: 7 bases; junction bases outside the gene matches: 10. CDR3 length: 13 amino acids. The germline V gene encodes CDR1 DFQATT and CDR2 SNEGSKA (reference sequence). The chain carries TRBV20-1 and TRBJ2-7, with TRBD2 identical over 9 bases. The receptor's source is a woman in her 30s in good health. What was sequenced was blood. CDR3 sequence: CSAPGLASREQYF. Here the CDR3 DNA reads TGCAGTGCCCCGGGACTAGCTTCGAGGGAGCAGTACTTC.